The 22 T cell receptor beta chains below were found in one sample sequenced in a study of T cell changes during pregnancy in multiple sclerosis. Measured with immunoSEQ multiplex PCR; TCRdb has only the in-frame clones, and not every one. The data show 65,000 to 75,000 clones, roughly nine tenths seen once. This specimen was peripheral blood, taken in the second trimester of pregnancy. All receptors derive from a female donor with multiple sclerosis, enrolled in a pregnancy study.

The CDR3 nucleotides are TGTGCCAGCAGCTTAGTTAATCTGAATTCACCCCTCCACTTT. It codes for CASSLVNLNSPLHF. The V call is TRBV7-2, the J call TRBJ1-6; the D is unclear. The CDR3 spans 14 residues. Germline V gives CDR1 SGHTA, CDR2 FQGNSA. V lost 1 base, J lost 7 bases, and 8 bases lay in between.

V usage is TRBV29-1 and J usage is TRBJ2-7, with unresolved D. The V end lost 0 bases, the J end lost 3 bases, and 6 bases lay between the germline ends. This CDR3 has 12 amino acids. Germline V lookup: CDR1 SQVTM, CDR2 ANQGSEA. In nucleotides, the CDR3 is TGCAGCGTTGAAGAGGTAGACTACGAGCAGTACTTC. Translation: CSVEEVDYEQYF.

V is TRBV28 and J is TRBJ1-5; maybe TRBD1 (5 bases). Germline V lookup: CDR1 MDHEN, CDR2 SYDVKM. V was cut by 8 bases and J by 1 base, with 9 bases left in between. The CDR3 is 13 residues long. In DNA form, the CDR3 reads TGTGCCAGCCGTGGGGCGAGCAATCAGCCCCAGCATTTT. Protein sequence: CASRGASNQPQHF.

The gene calls are TRBV19 and TRBJ2-2; 9 bases are a match to TRBD1. Trimming at V came to 5 bases and at J to 5 bases, leaving 6 bases not matched to a gene. This CDR3 has 15 amino acids. CDR1 and CDR2 (germline): LNHDA, SQIVND (reference sequence). The chain's CDR3 is CASSPSGTGTGELFF. CDR3 in DNA: TGTGCCAGTAGTCCTTCCGGGACAGGGACCGGGGAGCTGTTTTTT.

J is TRBJ2-5 and V is TRBV4-3, with D perhaps matching TRBD2 (5 bases). CDR1 and CDR2 from the germline V gene are LGHNA and YSLEER. The CDR3 runs to 16 residues. V shed 0 bases and J shed 5 bases, with 16 bases lying between them. The CDR3 nucleotides are TGCGCCAGCAGCCAAGATCGGGGAAAAGTTTATGAGACCCAGTACTTC. Translated: CASSQDRGKVYETQYF.

This chain uses TRBV5-4 with TRBJ2-2, with D perhaps matching TRBD2 (5 bases). With 4 bases removed from V and 1 base from J, the gap between germline ends came to 11 bases. Germline CDR1 reads SGHNT; CDR2 reads YYREEE (reference sequence). This CDR3 comprises 15 residues. The CDR3 is CASSVGILNTGELFF. In DNA form, the CDR3 reads TGTGCCAGCAGCGTCGGGATTCTGAACACCGGGGAGCTGTTTTTT.

The V gene is TRBV11-3, the J gene TRBJ2-5, with a possible D match to TRBD1 (5 bases). The CDR3 is made up of 15 amino acids. V lost 1 base and J 5 bases, leaving 14 bases between the germline ends. Germline V gene sequence: CDR1 SGHNT, CDR2 YENEEA. CDR3 protein: CASSLGRAETETQYF. For the CDR3, the DNA is TGTGCCAGCAGCTTAGGCAGGGCCGAAACGGAGACCCAGTACTTC.

The chain uses TRBV4-2 and TRBJ2-7; 12 positions match TRBD1. This CDR3 region has 16 residues. The trim removed 0 bases at V and 5 bases at J, leaving 5 bases unmatched. CDR1 and CDR2 (germline): LGHNA, YNFKEQ. CDR3 DNA: TGTGCCAGCAGCCAAGAACAGGGACAGGGGGCCGACGAGCAGTACTTC. This codes for CASSQEQGQGADEQYF.

The CDR3 spells CASSFRDSSPGELFF. CDR3 DNA: TGTGCCAGCAGCTTCCGGGACAGTTCACCCGGGGAGCTGTTTTTT. V usage is TRBV7-6 and J usage is TRBJ2-2; 7 bases align to TRBD1. V gave up 3 bases and J gave up 6 bases; unmatched junction bases: 7. Germline V CDR1 and CDR2: SGHVS, FNYEAQ. This CDR3 has 15 amino acids.

J is TRBJ2-5 and V is TRBV7-8; TRBD2 agrees at 10 bases. The germline V gene encodes CDR1 SGHVS and CDR2 FQNEAQ. The CDR3 is 16 amino acids. The trim removed 5 bases at V and 5 bases at J, leaving 11 bases unmatched. CDR3 DNA sequence: TGTGCCAGCAGCGCATTGCTAGCGGGGGAGCAGGAGACCCAGTACTTC. Its protein is CASSALLAGEQETQYF.

This chain joins TRBV5-1 and TRBJ1-1, with D possibly TRBD1 on 5 matching bases. CDR1 is SGHRS, CDR2 YFSETQ, per germline. The CDR3 sequence is 13 residues long. Trimming stripped 0 bases from V and 9 bases from J, with 12 bases between. CDR3 bases: TGCGCCAGCAGCTTGGGAGGCGCGGGGCAAGCTTTCTTT. Translating gives CASSLGGAGQAFF.

The J gene is TRBJ1-5, the V gene TRBV4-3; unclear D gene. Germline CDR1 reads LGHNA; CDR2 reads YSLEER. CDR3 size: 15 residues. V gave up 0 bases and J gave up 0 bases, with 6 bases separating them. CDR3 DNA sequence: TGCGCCAGCAGCCAAGATACAAGTAGCAATCAGCCCCAGCATTTT. This sequence encodes CASSQDTSSNQPQHF.

The gene calls are TRBV6-5 and TRBJ1-1; 10 bases map to TRBD1. V lost 6 bases and J lost 5; bases outside the gene matches: 9. The germline gives CDR1 MNHEY, CDR2 SVGAGI. The CDR3 totals 15 residues. The CDR3 DNA reads as TGTGCCAGCAGGCCCACCGGGACAGGGGAAACTGAAGCTTTCTTT. This encodes CASRPTGTGETEAFF.

The chain links TRBV30 to TRBJ2-7, with 8 bases matching TRBD2. Germline CDR1 reads GTSNPN; CDR2 reads SVGIG (reference sequence). This CDR3 is 13 amino acids long. With 1 base clipped from V and 3 bases from J, the junction kept 2 bases outside the gene matches. The CDR3, as DNA: TGTGCCTGGAGTGCCAGCGGGGGCTACGAGCAGTACTTC. Residues: CAWSASGGYEQYF.

This clone was counted only a few times. This chain uses TRBV4-1 with TRBJ1-5, with TRBD1 matching 9 bases. V lost 3 bases and J lost 12; bases outside the gene matches: 6. Germline V gene lookup returns CDR1 MGHRA and CDR2 YSYEKL. The CDR3 totals 13 residues. CDR3: CASSHTRQGVQHF. The CDR3 nucleotides are TGCGCCAGCAGCCACACGAGACAGGGGGTCCAGCATTTT.

The rearrangement links TRBV20-1 to TRBJ1-4; D remains ambiguous. V was pared by 7 bases and J by 6 bases, with 9 bases between. Germline loops: CDR1 DFQATT, CDR2 SNEGSKA (reference sequence). This CDR3 is built from 11 residues. This CDR3 is CSGWGDEKLFF. DNA for the CDR3: TGCAGTGGGTGGGGAGATGAAAAACTGTTTTTT.

V gene TRBV6-5 combines with J gene TRBJ1-3; no clear D. The CDR3 consists of 16 residues. The V gene lost 0 bases and the J gene lost 0 bases, with 9 bases spanning the gap. From germline, CDR1 is MNHEY and CDR2 SVGAGI. The CDR3 protein is CASSYSGLGSGNTIYF. CDR3 bases: TGTGCCAGCAGTTACTCCGGACTGGGCTCTGGAAACACCATATATTTT.

This rearrangement joins TRBV2 to TRBJ2-7, with 8 bases fitting TRBD2. Germline CDR1 reads SNHLY; CDR2 reads FYNNEI. CDR3 size: 15 residues. Trimming cost V 8 bases and J 0 bases; bases outside gene matches: 9. The chain's CDR3 is CASWRSGSASYEQYF. CDR3 sequence (DNA): TGTGCCAGCTGGAGAAGCGGGAGCGCCTCCTACGAGCAGTACTTC.

The gene calls are TRBV5-1 and TRBJ2-3; D is uncertain. Germline lookup yields CDR1 SGHRS and CDR2 YFSETQ. V was trimmed by 0 bases and J by 4 bases, leaving 9 bases between them. The CDR3 totals 14 residues. This CDR3 reads CASSLANRADTQYF. The CDR3 DNA reads TGCGCCAGCAGCTTGGCCAACCGAGCAGATACGCAGTATTTT.

The chain couples TRBV7-8 to TRBJ1-1, with 8 bases identical to TRBD1. Germline loops: CDR1 SGHVS, CDR2 FQNEAQ. The CDR3 runs to 15 residues. Trimming took 1 base from V and 4 from J; bases not matched to a gene: 5. The CDR3 spells CASSLEGQAATEAFF. The CDR3 bases are TGTGCCAGCAGCTTAGAGGGACAGGCGGCCACTGAAGCTTTCTTT.

The chain is built from TRBV7-8 and TRBJ1-5, with TRBD1 matching 8 bases. With V trimmed by 6 bases and J by 1 base, 14 bases remained unmatched. Germline CDR1 and CDR2: SGHVS and FQNEAQ. The CDR3 covers 18 residues. CDR3 nucleotides: TGTGCCAGCAGGCTATGGCCTAGAAGGACAGGGAGCAATCAGCCCCAGCATTTT. Residues: CASRLWPRRTGSNQPQHF.

The CDR3 DNA is TGTGCCAGCAGCTTGGGACAGGGGGGCCTCTATGGCTACACCTTC. Translated, it gives CASSLGQGGLYGYTF. The chain joins TRBV5-4 to TRBJ1-2, with 9 positions matching TRBD1. Looked up from germline, CDR1 is SGHNT and CDR2 is YYREEE (reference sequence). This CDR3 is built from 15 residues. J was trimmed by 4 bases and V by 0 bases; bases with no gene match: 4.